A single sample gave rise to the 11 T cell receptor beta chains below, sequenced in a study of cytomegalovirus exposure and HLA in healthy donors. Amplification used 60 Vbeta primers and 13 Jbeta primers. The repertoire was sequenced with immunoSEQ multiplex PCR; TCRdb's copy has only in-frame clones and lacks some. Of around 100,000 clones in the sample, around four fifths were seen once. Specimen: PBMCs. The receptors stem from a woman in her thirties or forties in good health and CMV-seropositive.

V usage is TRBV10-3 and J usage is TRBJ2-1, with 8 bases lining up with TRBD2. Germline V gene sequence: CDR1 ENHRY, CDR2 SYGVKD. The length of the CDR3 is 13 residues. With 7 bases clipped from V and 8 bases from J, the junction kept 7 bases outside the gene matches. This CDR3 is CAIKGLGIHEQFF. The DNA of the CDR3 is TGTGCCATCAAGGGACTAGGAATCCATGAGCAGTTCTTC.

The chain couples TRBV7-3 to TRBJ2-3; 8 bases map to TRBD1. The CDR3 sequence is 15 residues long. Germline CDR1 SGHTA, CDR2 FQGTGA. With V trimmed by 5 bases and J by 3 bases, 7 bases remained unmatched. Written as DNA, the CDR3 is TGTGCCAGCAGCCCGACAGGGGACTCTACAGATACGCAGTATTTT. Amino acid sequence: CASSPTGDSTDTQYF. Based on the CDR3 plus reference TRBV7-3 and TRBJ2-3, the full variable domain is GAGVSQTPSNKVTEKGKYVELRCDPISGHTALYWYRQSLGQGPEFLIYFQGTGAADDSGLPNDRFFAVRPEGSVSTLKIQRTERGDSAVYLCASSPTGDSTDTQYFGPGTRLTVL.

This rearrangement joins TRBV19 to TRBJ1-5, with 7 bases that match TRBD1. CDR3 size: 13 residues. CDR1 is LNHDA and CDR2 is SQIVND in the germline V gene (reference sequence). With V trimmed by 7 bases and J by 1 base, 1 base remained unmatched. Written as DNA, the CDR3 is TGTGCCAGTATGGACAGGAGCAATCAGCCCCAGCATTTT. Amino acid sequence: CASMDRSNQPQHF.

The rearrangement joins TRBV2 to TRBJ2-7; 9 bases are a match to TRBD1. Germline lookup yields CDR1 SNHLY and CDR2 FYNNEI. The CDR3 extends over 14 amino acids. Unmatched junction bases numbered 6, after V lost 6 bases and J lost 3 bases. This CDR3 reads CASSWGTGSYEQYF. The DNA for the CDR3 is TGTGCCAGCAGCTGGGGGACAGGGAGCTACGAGCAGTACTTC.

The DNA of the CDR3 is TGTGCCAGCAGTTTTACAGGGAAGCGCTCCTACAATGAGCAGTTCTTC. Its protein product is CASSFTGKRSYNEQFF. V usage is TRBV27 and J usage is TRBJ2-1; D may be TRBD1 (6 bases). Deletions cut 3 bases from V and 0 bases from J, with 12 bases between. Germline V gene sequence: CDR1 MNHEY, CDR2 SMNVEV (reference sequence). The CDR3 runs 16 residues.

This chain uses TRBV5-1 with TRBJ2-5, with D maybe TRBD1 (6 bases). The J call could be wrong; TRBJ2-7 is a better fit for the DNA end. The length of the CDR3 is 14 residues. Germline V gene data show CDR1 as SGHRS and CDR2 as YFSETQ. The CDR3 loop is CASSLRPGVHEQYF. The CDR3 region has the DNA TGCGCCAGCAGCTTGCGGCCAGGGGTGCACGAGCAGTACTTC.

This clone appeared a single time. The rearrangement joins TRBV15 to TRBJ2-1; D ambiguous. V lost 1 base and J lost 6, with 7 bases in between. CDR1 and CDR2 from the germline V gene are LNHNV and YYDKDF (reference sequence). The CDR3 runs 13 residues. The CDR3 sequence is CATSRAQSNEQFF. CDR3 nucleotides: TGTGCCACCAGCAGAGCTCAGTCCAATGAGCAGTTCTTC.

This chain connects TRBV19 to TRBJ2-3; 8 nucleotides line up with TRBD2. The CDR3 spans 17 residues. Germline V gene sequence: CDR1 LNHDA, CDR2 SQIVND (reference sequence). J gave up 0 bases and V 1 base, and 6 bases lay outside the gene matches. The CDR3 here is CASSIAGGFPSTDTQYF. CDR3 nucleotide sequence: TGTGCCAGTAGTATAGCGGGAGGGTTCCCAAGCACAGATACGCAGTATTTT.

This clone was counted between two and nine times. The V gene is TRBV5-8, the J gene TRBJ1-1, with D tentatively TRBD1 (5 bases). The CDR3 covers 16 residues. Germline CDR1 is SGHTS and CDR2 is YDEGEE. V was trimmed by 2 bases and J by 4 bases, leaving 18 bases between them. Here the CDR3 reads CASSLGLFEGRTEAFF. CDR3 DNA: TGTGCCAGCAGCTTAGGACTATTCGAGGGACGCACTGAAGCTTTCTTT.

The J gene is TRBJ1-1, the V gene TRBV27; unclear D gene. V was trimmed by 4 bases and J by 7 bases, leaving 13 bases between them. The CDR3 sequence is 13 residues long. Germline V gene lookup returns CDR1 MNHEY and CDR2 SMNVEV (reference sequence). In DNA form, the CDR3 reads TGTGCCAGCAGTTACAGTAACCCTTTTGAAGCTTTCTTT. Protein: CASSYSNPFEAFF.

V is TRBV9 and J is TRBJ1-1, with D perhaps matching TRBD1 (5 bases). The CDR3 contains 15 residues. V lost 0 bases, J lost 1 base, and 10 bases lay in between. Per germline, CDR1 SGDLS and CDR2 YYNGEE. The CDR3 loop reads CASSVEARANTEAFF. Here the CDR3 DNA reads TGTGCCAGCAGCGTAGAGGCCAGGGCGAACACTGAAGCTTTCTTT.